The table lists the clone carrying this T cell receptor beta chain with a few counts. This specimen belongs to a study of preoperative IRX-2 immunotherapy in early breast cancer. With 3 bases removed from V and 1 base from J, the gap between germline ends came to 5 bases. The germline V gene has CDR1 SSHAT and CDR2 FNYEAQ (reference sequence). This CDR3 is 13 amino acids long. As to treatment: preoperative locoregional IRX-2 cytokine immunotherapy. This phase Ib study tested locoregional IRX-2 cytokine immunotherapy given before surgery. The method was immunoSEQ multiplex PCR; TCRdb's version includes in-frame clones alone and lacks a portion of them. The sample consists of 30,000 or so clones, around 90% of them appearing once.

The chain carries TRBV7-7 and TRBJ2-3; D ambiguous. Sampling was carried out from a patient treated with IRX-2 immunotherapy. The source is a human donor with breast cancer. This CDR3 is CASSFSGTDTQYF. The CDR3 DNA sequence: TGTGCCAGCAGCTTTTCCGGCACAGATACGCAGTATTTT.